Described below is a single TCR beta chain sequence and its context. This sample is part of a study of cytomegalovirus exposure and HLA in healthy donors. Vbeta (60) and Jbeta (13) primers were used in the PCR. Per the original data handling: Unique TCR beta chains totaled some 80 million in a later count, with around 11 million of them shared. TCRdb keeps only in-frame clones here, not all; method: immunoSEQ multiplex PCR. V and J calls and clone size are given by that table; D and trimming were obtained from the DNA. The sample comprises under 250,000 clones, about three quarters of which are singletons, and less than 2% rests with the top ten. This CDR3 has 17 amino acids. Germline CDR1 is SGHDN and CDR2 is FVKESK. Trimming cost V 0 bases and J 0 bases; bases outside gene matches: 8.

The chain carries TRBV14 and TRBJ2-7; 7 positions match TRBD1. This TCR was recovered from a male donor in good health and CMV-seronegative. Material for sequencing was PBMCs. The CDR3 reads CASSQDPDRWSSYEQYF. Written as DNA, the CDR3 is TGTGCCAGCAGCCAAGACCCGGACAGGTGGAGCTCCTACGAGCAGTACTTC.